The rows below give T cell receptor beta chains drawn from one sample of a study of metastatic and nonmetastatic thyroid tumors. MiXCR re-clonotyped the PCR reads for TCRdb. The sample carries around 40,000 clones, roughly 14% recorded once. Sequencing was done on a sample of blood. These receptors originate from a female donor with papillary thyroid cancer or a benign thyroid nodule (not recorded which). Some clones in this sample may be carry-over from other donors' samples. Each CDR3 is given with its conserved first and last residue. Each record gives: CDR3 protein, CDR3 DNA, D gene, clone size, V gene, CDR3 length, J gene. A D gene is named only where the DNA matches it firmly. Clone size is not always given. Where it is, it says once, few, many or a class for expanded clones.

CDR3: CAGKKGFGEKLFF
DNA: TGTGCTGGGAAGAAAGGGTTCGGTGAAAAACTGTTTTTT
D: NA
size: NA
V: TRBV12-5
length: 13
J: TRBJ1-4

CDR3: CASSFVGENTEAFF
DNA: TGTGCCAGCAGCTTTGTTGGGGAGAACACTGAAGCTTTCTTT
D: NA
size: many
V: TRBV5-6
length: 14
J: TRBJ1-1

CDR3: CASSFSSGPYQPQHF
DNA: TGTGCCAGCAGTTTTAGTTCAGGGCCCTATCAGCCCCAGCATTTT
D: NA
size: many
V: TRBV27
length: 15
J: TRBJ1-5

CDR3: CASSFTGTSGRNEQFF
DNA: TGCGCCAGCAGCTTCACCGGGACTAGCGGGAGGAATGAGCAGTTCTTC
D: TRBD2
size: many
V: TRBV5-1
length: 16
J: TRBJ2-1

CDR3: CASSPSGYGYTF
DNA: TGTGCCAGCAGTCCTTCAGGGTATGGCTACACCTTC
D: NA
size: many
V: TRBV28
length: 12
J: TRBJ1-2

CDR3: CASGSPGHSSYNEQFF
DNA: TGTGCCAGCGGTTCCCCGGGACATAGCTCATACAATGAGCAGTTCTTC
D: NA
size: NA
V: TRBV28
length: 16
J: TRBJ2-1

CDR3: CASSLGRNSYEQYF
DNA: TGTGCCAGCAGCTTAGGACGGAATTCCTACGAGCAGTACTTC
D: NA
size: many
V: TRBV11-3
length: 14
J: TRBJ2-7

CDR3: CASNQQGVSGYTF
DNA: TGTGCCAGTAATCAACAGGGGGTGAGCGGCTACACCTTC
D: TRBD1
size: many
V: TRBV19
length: 13
J: TRBJ1-2

CDR3: CASSFGGISGSNVLTF
DNA: TGTGCCAGCAGTTTCGGGGGCATCTCTGGGTCCAACGTCCTGACTTTC
D: NA
size: NA
V: TRBV28
length: 16
J: TRBJ2-6

CDR3: CSARLGSQNEQFF
DNA: TGCAGTGCTAGACTAGGGTCTCAAAATGAGCAGTTCTTC
D: NA
size: many
V: TRBV20-1
length: 13
J: TRBJ2-1

CDR3: CASSPYRGQGNEQFF
DNA: TGTGCCAGCTCACCTTACAGGGGGCAGGGGAATGAGCAGTTCTTC
D: TRBD1
size: many
V: TRBV18
length: 15
J: TRBJ2-1

CDR3: CASSFHIYAQYF
DNA: TGTGCCAGCAGTTTCCACATCTACGCGCAGTACTTC
D: NA
size: once
V: TRBV2
length: 12
J: TRBJ2-7

CDR3: CASSLGSSYNEQFF
DNA: TGCGCCAGCAGCCTCGGCAGCAGTTACAATGAGCAGTTCTTC
D: NA
size: many
V: TRBV5-1
length: 14
J: TRBJ2-1

CDR3: CASSTGLAGGRETQYF
DNA: TGTGCCAGCAGTACTGGACTAGCGGGAGGACGTGAGACCCAGTACTTC
D: TRBD2
size: many
V: TRBV12-3/TRBV12-4
length: 16
J: TRBJ2-5

CDR3: CASSLRLAGPSQETQYF
DNA: TGCGCCAGCAGCTTAAGACTAGCGGGACCCTCCCAAGAGACCCAGTACTTC
D: TRBD2
size: many
V: TRBV5-1
length: 17
J: TRBJ2-5

CDR3: CASSEAGGTGFVGDTQYF
DNA: TGTGCCAGCAGTGAAGCGGGGGGGACAGGGTTCGTGGGAGATACGCAGTATTTT
D: TRBD1
size: many
V: TRBV2
length: 18
J: TRBJ2-3

CDR3: CSATGGPYNEQFF
DNA: TGCAGTGCTACGGGCGGGCCCTACAATGAGCAGTTCTTC
D: NA
size: many
V: TRBV20-1
length: 13
J: TRBJ2-1

CDR3: CAITGHGNQPQHF
DNA: TGTGCCATCACGGGACACGGCAATCAGCCCCAGCATTTT
D: NA
size: few
V: TRBV19
length: 13
J: TRBJ1-5

CDR3: CASRDAQTDTQYF
DNA: TGTGCCAGCAGGGATGCCCAGACAGATACGCAGTATTTT
D: NA
size: many
V: TRBV5-6
length: 13
J: TRBJ2-3

CDR3: CASSKVRRTEAFF
DNA: TGTGCCAGCAGCAAGGTACGGCGCACTGAAGCTTTCTTT
D: NA
size: NA
V: TRBV11-3
length: 13
J: TRBJ1-1

CDR3: CASSQDRGAYNEQFF
DNA: TGTGCCAGCAGCCAAGATCGGGGGGCCTACAATGAGCAGTTCTTC
D: TRBD2
size: many
V: TRBV3-1
length: 15
J: TRBJ2-1

CDR3: CASSFLGTQYF
DNA: TGTGCCAGCAGTTTTCTGGGTACGCAGTATTTT
D: NA
size: many
V: TRBV28
length: 11
J: TRBJ2-3

CDR3: CASSVEVGGPSQFF
DNA: TGTGCCAGCAGCGTAGAAGTGGGAGGGCCTTCGCAGTTCTTC
D: TRBD2
size: many
V: TRBV9
length: 14
J: TRBJ2-1

CDR3: CASTEPGLAAEQFF
DNA: TGTGCCAGCACCGAACCGGGACTAGCTGCTGAGCAGTTCTTC
D: TRBD2
size: few
V: TRBV6-2/TRBV6-3
length: 14
J: TRBJ2-1

CDR3: CASSVTDYNEQFF
DNA: TGTGCCAGCAGCGTGACCGACTACAATGAGCAGTTCTTC
D: NA
size: many
V: TRBV2
length: 13
J: TRBJ2-1

CDR3: CASSQEGGRGGQPQHF
DNA: TGTGCCAGCAGCCAAGAGGGAGGGAGAGGAGGTCAGCCCCAGCATTTT
D: NA
size: NA
V: TRBV4-2
length: 16
J: TRBJ1-5

CDR3: CASSVSGDTRYLYGYTF
DNA: TGTGCCAGCAGCGTCTCCGGTGACACCCGGTATCTCTATGGCTACACCTTC
D: NA
size: NA
V: TRBV9
length: 17
J: TRBJ1-2

CDR3: CASSWDGMGENIQYF
DNA: TGCGCCAGCAGCTGGGATGGGATGGGGGAAAACATTCAGTACTTC
D: NA
size: many
V: TRBV5-1
length: 15
J: TRBJ2-4

CDR3: CASSLAGGLAAYNEQFF
DNA: TGTGCCAGCAGCTTGGCGGGGGGGCTAGCGGCATACAATGAGCAGTTCTTC
D: TRBD2
size: NA
V: TRBV5-6
length: 17
J: TRBJ2-1